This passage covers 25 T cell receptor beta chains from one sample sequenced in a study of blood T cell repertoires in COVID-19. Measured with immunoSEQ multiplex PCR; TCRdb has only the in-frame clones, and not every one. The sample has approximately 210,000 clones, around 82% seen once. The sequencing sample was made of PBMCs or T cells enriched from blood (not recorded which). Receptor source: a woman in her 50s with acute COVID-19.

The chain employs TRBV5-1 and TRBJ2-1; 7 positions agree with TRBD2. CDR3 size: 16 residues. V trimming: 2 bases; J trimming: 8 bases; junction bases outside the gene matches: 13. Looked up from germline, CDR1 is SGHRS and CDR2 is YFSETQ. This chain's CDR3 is CASSLYAGEVIHEQFF. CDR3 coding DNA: TGCGCCAGCAGCTTATACGCGGGGGAGGTCATCCATGAGCAGTTCTTC.

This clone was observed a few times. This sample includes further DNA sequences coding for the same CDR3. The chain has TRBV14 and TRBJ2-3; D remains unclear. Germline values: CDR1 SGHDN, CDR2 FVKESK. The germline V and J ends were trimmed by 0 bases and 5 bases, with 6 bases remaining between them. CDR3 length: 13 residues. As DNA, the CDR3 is TGTGCCAGCAGCCAAGATCGTCGAGATACGCAGTATTTT. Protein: CASSQDRRDTQYF.

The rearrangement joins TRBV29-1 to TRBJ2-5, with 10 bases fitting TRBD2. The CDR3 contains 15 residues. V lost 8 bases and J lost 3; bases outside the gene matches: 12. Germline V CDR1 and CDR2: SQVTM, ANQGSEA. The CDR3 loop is CSPPGGLADKETQYF. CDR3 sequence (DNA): TGCAGCCCGCCAGGAGGACTAGCGGACAAAGAGACCCAGTACTTC.

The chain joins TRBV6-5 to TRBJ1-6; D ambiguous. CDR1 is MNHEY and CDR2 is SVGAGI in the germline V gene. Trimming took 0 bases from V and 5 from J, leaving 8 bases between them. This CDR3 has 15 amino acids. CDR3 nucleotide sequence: TGTGCCAGCAGTTACTCGAACCAGAATAATTCACCCCTCCACTTT. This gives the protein CASSYSNQNNSPLHF.

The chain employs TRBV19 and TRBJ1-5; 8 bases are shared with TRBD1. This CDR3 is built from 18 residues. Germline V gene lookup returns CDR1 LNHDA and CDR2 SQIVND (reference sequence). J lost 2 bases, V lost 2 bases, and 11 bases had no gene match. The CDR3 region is CASSIQGLTGGGNQPQHF. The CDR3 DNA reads TGTGCCAGTAGTATACAGGGCCTTACAGGGGGAGGCAATCAGCCCCAGCATTTT. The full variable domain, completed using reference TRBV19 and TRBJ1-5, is DGGITQSPKYLFRKEGQNVTLSCEQNLNHDAMYWYRQDPGQGLRLIYYSQIVNDFQKGDIAEGYSVSREKKESFPLTVTSAQKNPTAFYLCASSIQGLTGGGNQPQHFGDGTRLSIL.

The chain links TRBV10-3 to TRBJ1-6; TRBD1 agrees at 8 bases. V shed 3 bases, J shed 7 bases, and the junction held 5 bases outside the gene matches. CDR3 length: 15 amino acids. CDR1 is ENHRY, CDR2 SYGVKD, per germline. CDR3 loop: CAISDQTGGNSPLHF. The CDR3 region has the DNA TGTGCCATCAGTGACCAAACAGGGGGAAATTCACCCCTCCACTTT.

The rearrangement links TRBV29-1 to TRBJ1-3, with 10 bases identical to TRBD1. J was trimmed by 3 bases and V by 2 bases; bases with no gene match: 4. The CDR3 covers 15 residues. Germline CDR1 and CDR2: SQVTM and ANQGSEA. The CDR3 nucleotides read TGCAGCGTTGAACGACAGGGGGCAGGTGGAAACACCATATATTTT. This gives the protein CSVERQGAGGNTIYF. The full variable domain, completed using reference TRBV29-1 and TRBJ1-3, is SAVISQKPSRDICQRGTSLTIQCQVDSQVTMMFWYRQQPGQSLTLIATANQGSEATYESGFVIDKFPISRPNLTFSTLTVSNMSPEDSSIYLCSVERQGAGGNTIYFGEGSWLTVV.

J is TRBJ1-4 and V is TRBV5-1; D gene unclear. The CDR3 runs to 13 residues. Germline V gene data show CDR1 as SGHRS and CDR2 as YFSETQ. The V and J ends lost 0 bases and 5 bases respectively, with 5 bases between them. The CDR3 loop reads CASSLGQNEKLFF. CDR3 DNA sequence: TGCGCCAGCAGCTTGGGACAAAATGAAAAACTGTTTTTT.

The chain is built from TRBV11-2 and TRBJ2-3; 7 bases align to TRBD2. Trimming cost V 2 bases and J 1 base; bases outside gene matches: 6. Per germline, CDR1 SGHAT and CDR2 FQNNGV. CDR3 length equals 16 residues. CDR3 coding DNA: TGTGCCAGCAGCTTACTCAACAGCGGGGGCACAGATACGCAGTATTTT. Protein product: CASSLLNSGGTDTQYF.

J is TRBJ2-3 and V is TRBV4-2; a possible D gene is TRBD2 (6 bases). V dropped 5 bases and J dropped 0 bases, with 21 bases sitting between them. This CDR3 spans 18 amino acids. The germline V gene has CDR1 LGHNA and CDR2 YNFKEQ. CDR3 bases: TGTGCCAGCAGCGAGGCCCCTAGCGAGAGCACTAGCACAGATACGCAGTATTTT. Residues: CASSEAPSESTSTDTQYF.

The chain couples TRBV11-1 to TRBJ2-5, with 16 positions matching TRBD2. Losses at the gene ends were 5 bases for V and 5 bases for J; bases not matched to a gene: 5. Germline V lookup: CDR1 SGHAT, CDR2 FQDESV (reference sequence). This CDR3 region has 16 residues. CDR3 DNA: TGTGCCAGCAGCGCGGGACTAGCGGGGGGGCTGGAGACCCAGTACTTC. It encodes CASSAGLAGGLETQYF.

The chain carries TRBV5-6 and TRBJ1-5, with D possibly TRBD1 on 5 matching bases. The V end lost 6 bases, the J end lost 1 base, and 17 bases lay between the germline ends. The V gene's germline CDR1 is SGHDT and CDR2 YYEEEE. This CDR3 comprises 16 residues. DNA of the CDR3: TGTGCCAGCACTTGGGGGGGTTCCTGGAGCAATCAGCCCCAGCATTTT. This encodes CASTWGGSWSNQPQHF.

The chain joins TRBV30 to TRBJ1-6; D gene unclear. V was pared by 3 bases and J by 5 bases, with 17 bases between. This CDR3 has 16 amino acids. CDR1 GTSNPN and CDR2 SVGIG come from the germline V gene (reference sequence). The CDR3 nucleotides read TGTGCCTGGAGAAGGCGGGCAGCCGCTAATAATTCACCCCTCCACTTT. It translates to CAWRRRAAANNSPLHF.

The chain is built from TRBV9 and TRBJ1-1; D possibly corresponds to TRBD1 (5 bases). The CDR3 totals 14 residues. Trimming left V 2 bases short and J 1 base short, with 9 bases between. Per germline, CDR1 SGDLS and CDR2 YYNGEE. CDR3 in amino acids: CASSVNQGNTEAFF. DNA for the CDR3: TGTGCCAGCAGCGTGAACCAGGGGAACACTGAAGCTTTCTTT.

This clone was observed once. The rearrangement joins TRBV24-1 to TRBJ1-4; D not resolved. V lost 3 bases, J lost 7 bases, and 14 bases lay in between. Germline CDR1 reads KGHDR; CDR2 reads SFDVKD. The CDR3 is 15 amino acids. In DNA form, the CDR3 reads TGTGCCACCAGTGATCCCCAGATGAACCCTGAAAAACTGTTTTTT. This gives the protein CATSDPQMNPEKLFF.

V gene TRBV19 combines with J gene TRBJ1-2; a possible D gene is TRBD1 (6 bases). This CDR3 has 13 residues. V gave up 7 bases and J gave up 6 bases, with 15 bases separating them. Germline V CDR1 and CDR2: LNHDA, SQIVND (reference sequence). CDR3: CASKTTGSNGYTF. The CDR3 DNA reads TGTGCCAGTAAAACAACAGGGAGTAATGGCTACACCTTC.

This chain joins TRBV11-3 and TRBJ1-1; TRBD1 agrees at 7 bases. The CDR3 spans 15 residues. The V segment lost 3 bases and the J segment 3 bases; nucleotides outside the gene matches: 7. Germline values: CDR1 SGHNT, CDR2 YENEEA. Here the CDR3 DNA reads TGTGCCAGCAGCTTGGGGGGACAGACTCACACTGAAGCTTTCTTT. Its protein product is CASSLGGQTHTEAFF.

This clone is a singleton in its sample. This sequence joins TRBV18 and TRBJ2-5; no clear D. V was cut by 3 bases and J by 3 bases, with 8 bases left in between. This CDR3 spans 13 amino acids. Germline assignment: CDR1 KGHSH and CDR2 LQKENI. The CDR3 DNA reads TGTGCCAGCTCACCGGCCAATGAAGAGACCCAGTACTTC. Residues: CASSPANEETQYF.

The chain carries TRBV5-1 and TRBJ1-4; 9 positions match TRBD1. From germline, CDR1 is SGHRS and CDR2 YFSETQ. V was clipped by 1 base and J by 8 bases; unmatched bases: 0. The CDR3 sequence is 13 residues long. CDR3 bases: TGCGCCAGCAGCTTGACAGGGGGCGAAAAACTGTTTTTT. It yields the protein CASSLTGGEKLFF.

CDR3: CASSIKAGLEQETQYF. In nucleotides, the CDR3 is TGTGCCAGCAGTATTAAGGCGGGGTTGGAGCAAGAGACCCAGTACTTC. The chain recombines TRBV27 with TRBJ2-5; D may be TRBD2 (6 bases). The V gene lost 5 bases and the J gene lost 2 bases, with 18 bases spanning the gap. The V gene's germline CDR1 is MNHEY and CDR2 SMNVEV (reference sequence). The CDR3 totals 16 residues.

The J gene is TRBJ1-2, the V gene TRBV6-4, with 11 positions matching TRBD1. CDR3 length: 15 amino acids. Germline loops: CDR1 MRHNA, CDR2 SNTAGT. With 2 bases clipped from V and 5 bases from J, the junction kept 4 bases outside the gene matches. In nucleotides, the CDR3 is TGTGCCAGCAGTGACGGACAGGGGGCACAGTATGGCTACACCTTC. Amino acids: CASSDGQGAQYGYTF.

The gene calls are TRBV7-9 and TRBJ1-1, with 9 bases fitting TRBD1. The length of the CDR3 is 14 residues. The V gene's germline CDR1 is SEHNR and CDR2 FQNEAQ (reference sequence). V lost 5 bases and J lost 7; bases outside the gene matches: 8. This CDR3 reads CASSRPGQGLEAFF. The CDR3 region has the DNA TGTGCCAGCAGCCGACCGGGACAGGGCCTTGAAGCTTTCTTT.

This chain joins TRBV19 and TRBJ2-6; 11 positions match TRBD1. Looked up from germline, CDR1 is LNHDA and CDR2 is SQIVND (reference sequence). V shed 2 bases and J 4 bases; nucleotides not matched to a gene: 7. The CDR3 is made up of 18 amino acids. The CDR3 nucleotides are TGTGCCAGTAGTATACCCTTGGACAGGGGGCCAGGGGCCAACGTCCTGACTTTC. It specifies CASSIPLDRGPGANVLTF. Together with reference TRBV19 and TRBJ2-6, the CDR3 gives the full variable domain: DGGITQSPKYLFRKEGQNVTLSCEQNLNHDAMYWYRQDPGQGLRLIYYSQIVNDFQKGDIAEGYSVSREKKESFPLTVTSAQKNPTAFYLCASSIPLDRGPGANVLTFGAGSRLTVL.

CDR3 nucleotides: TGTGCCAGCTCACTGGGGACAGGGCCCTACGAGCAGTACGTC. Translation: CASSLGTGPYEQYV. V is TRBV18 and J is TRBJ2-7, with 9 bases identical to TRBD1. V lost 4 bases, J lost 2 bases, and 3 bases stayed unmatched. Germline V CDR1 and CDR2: KGHSH, LQKENI. The CDR3 totals 14 residues.

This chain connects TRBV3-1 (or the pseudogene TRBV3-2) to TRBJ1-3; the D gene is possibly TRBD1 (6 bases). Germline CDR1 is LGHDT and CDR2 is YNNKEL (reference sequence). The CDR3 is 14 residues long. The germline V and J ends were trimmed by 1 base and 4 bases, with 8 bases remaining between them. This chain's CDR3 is CASSQVDRGNTIYF. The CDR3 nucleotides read TGTGCCAGCAGCCAAGTTGACAGGGGAAACACCATATATTTT.